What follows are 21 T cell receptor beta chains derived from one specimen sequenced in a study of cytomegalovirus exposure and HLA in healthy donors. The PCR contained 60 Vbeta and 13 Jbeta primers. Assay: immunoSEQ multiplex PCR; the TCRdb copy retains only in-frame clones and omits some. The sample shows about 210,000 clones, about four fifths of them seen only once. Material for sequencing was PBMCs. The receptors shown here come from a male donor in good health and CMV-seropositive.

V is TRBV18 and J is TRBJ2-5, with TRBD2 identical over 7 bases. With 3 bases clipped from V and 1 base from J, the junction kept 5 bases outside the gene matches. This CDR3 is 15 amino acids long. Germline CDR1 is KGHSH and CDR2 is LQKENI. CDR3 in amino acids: CASSPRTSSQETQYF. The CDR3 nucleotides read TGTGCCAGCTCACCTCGGACTAGTAGCCAAGAGACCCAGTACTTC.

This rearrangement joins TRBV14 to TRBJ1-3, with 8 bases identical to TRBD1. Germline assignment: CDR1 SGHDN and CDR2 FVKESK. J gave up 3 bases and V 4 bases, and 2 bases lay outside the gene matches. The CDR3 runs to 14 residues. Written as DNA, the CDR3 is TGTGCCAGCAGCCTTGGACAGGGTGGAAACACCATATATTTT. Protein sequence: CASSLGQGGNTIYF.

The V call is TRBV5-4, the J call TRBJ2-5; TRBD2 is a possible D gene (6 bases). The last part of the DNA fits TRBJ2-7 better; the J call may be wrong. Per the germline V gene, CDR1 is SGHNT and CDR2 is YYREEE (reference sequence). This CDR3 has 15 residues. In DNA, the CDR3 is TGTGCCAGCAGCCTCAAGGGGACTCTCTCCTACGAGCAGTACTTC. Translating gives CASSLKGTLSYEQYF.

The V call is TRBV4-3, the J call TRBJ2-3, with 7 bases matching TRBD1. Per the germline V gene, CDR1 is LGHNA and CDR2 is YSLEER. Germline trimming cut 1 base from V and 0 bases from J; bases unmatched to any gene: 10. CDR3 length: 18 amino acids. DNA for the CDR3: TGCGCCAGCAGCCAAGTTATCACAGGGACAGCTAGCACAGATACGCAGTATTTT. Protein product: CASSQVITGTASTDTQYF.

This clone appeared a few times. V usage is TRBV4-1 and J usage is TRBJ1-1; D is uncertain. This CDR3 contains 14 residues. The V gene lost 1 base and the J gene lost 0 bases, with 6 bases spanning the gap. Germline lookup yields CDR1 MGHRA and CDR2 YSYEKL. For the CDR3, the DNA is TGCGCCAGCAGCCAAGTAGGAGTGAACACTGAAGCTTTCTTT. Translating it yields CASSQVGVNTEAFF.

In nucleotides, the CDR3 is TGTGCCAGCTCACCGGTGCGAGCGGACTACGAGCAGTACTTC. This gives the protein CASSPVRADYEQYF. V usage is TRBV18 and J usage is TRBJ2-7; D is possibly TRBD2 (5 bases). Trimming left V 3 bases short and J 3 bases short, with 12 bases between. Germline assignment: CDR1 KGHSH and CDR2 LQKENI. The CDR3 extends over 14 amino acids.

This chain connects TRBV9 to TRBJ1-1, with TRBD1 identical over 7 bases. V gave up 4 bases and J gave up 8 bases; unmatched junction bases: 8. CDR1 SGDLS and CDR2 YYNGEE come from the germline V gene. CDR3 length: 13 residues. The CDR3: CASSPQGIGEAFF. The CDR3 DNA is TGTGCCAGCAGCCCACAGGGGATAGGGGAAGCTTTCTTT.

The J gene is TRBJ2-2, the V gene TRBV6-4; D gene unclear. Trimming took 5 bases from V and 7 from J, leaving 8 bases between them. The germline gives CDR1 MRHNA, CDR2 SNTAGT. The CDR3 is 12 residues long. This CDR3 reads CASSHPGGELFF. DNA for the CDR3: TGTGCCAGCAGTCACCCCGGCGGGGAGCTGTTTTTT.

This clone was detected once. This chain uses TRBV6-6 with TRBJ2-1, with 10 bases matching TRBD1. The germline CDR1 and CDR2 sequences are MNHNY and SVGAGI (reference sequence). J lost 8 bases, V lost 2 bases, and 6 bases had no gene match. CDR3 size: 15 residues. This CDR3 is CASSYPTGGEDEQFF. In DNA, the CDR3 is TGTGCCAGCAGTTACCCGACAGGGGGCGAAGATGAGCAGTTCTTC.

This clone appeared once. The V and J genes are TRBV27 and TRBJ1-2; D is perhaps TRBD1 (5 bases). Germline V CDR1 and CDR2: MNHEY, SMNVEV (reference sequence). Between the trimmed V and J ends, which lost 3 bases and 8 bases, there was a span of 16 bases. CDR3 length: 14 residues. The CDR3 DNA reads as TGTGCCAGCAGTTTCCGGGACTCCCGAACGGGCTACACCTTC. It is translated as CASSFRDSRTGYTF.

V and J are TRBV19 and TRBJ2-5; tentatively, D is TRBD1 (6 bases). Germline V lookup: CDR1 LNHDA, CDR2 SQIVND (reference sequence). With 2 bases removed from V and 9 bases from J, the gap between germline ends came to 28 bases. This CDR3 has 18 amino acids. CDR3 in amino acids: CASSIRPLQGLALGPQYF. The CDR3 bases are TGTGCCAGTAGTATACGGCCCTTACAGGGCCTTGCTTTAGGGCCCCAGTACTTC.

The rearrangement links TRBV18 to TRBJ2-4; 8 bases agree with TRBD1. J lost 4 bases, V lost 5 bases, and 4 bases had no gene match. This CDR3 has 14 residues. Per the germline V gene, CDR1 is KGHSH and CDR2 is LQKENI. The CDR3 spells CASSDGTGKNIQYF. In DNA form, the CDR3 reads TGTGCCAGCTCAGACGGGACAGGAAAAAACATTCAGTACTTC. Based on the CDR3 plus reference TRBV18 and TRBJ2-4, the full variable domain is NAGVMQNPRHLVRRRGQEARLRCSPMKGHSHVYWYRQLPEEGLKFMVYLQKENIIDESGMPKERFSAEFPKEGPSILRIQQVVRGDSAAYFCASSDGTGKNIQYFGAGTRLSVL.

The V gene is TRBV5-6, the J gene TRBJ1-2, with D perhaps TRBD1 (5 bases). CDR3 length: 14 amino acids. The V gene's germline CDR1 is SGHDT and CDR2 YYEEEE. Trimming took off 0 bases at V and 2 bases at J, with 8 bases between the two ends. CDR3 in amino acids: CASSLEAGNYGYTF. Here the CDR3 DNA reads TGTGCCAGCAGCTTGGAGGCAGGGAACTATGGCTACACCTTC. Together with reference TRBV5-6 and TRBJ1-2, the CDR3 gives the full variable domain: DAGVTQSPTHLIKTRGQQVTLRCSPKSGHDTVSWYQQALGQGPQFIFQYYEEEERQRGNFPDRFSGHQFPNYSSELNVNALLLGDSALYLCASSLEAGNYGYTFGSGTRLTVV.

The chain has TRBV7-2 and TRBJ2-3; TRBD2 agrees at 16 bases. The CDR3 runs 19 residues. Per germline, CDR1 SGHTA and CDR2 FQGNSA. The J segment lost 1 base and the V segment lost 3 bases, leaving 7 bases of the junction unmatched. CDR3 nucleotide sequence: TGTGCCAGCAGCTTCGGGACTAGCGGGAGGGCCGGGGGCACAGATACGCAGTATTTT. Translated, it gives CASSFGTSGRAGGTDTQYF.

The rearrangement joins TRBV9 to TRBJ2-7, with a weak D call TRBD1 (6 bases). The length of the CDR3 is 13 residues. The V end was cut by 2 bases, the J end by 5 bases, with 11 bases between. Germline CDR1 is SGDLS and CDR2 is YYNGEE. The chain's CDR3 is CASSVTGLDEQYF. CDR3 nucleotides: TGTGCCAGCAGCGTTACAGGGCTCGACGAGCAGTACTTC.

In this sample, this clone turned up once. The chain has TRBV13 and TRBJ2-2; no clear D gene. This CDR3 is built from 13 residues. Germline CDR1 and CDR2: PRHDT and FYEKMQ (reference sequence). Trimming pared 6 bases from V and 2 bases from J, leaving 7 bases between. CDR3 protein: CASSFVNTGELFF. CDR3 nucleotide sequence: TGTGCCAGCAGTTTTGTAAACACCGGGGAGCTGTTTTTT.

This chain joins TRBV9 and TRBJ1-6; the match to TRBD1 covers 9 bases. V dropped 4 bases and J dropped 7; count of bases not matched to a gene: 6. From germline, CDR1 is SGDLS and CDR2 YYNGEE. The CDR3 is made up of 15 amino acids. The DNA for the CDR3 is TGTGCCAGCAGCAGACGGACAGGGGTGAATTCACCCCTCCACTTT. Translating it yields CASSRRTGVNSPLHF.

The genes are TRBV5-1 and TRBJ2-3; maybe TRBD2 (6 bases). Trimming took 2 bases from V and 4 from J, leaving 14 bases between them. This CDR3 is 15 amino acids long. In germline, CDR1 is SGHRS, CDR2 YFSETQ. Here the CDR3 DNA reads TGCGCCAGCAGCTTAAGCCCGGGGGAGGCAGATACGCAGTATTTT. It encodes CASSLSPGEADTQYF.

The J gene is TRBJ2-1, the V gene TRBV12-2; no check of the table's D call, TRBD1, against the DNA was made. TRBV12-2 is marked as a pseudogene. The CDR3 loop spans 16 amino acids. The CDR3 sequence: CASRLALGTKRGEQFF. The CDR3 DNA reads TGTGCAAGTCGCTTAGCATTGGGGACAAAACGGGGTGAGCAGTTCTTC.

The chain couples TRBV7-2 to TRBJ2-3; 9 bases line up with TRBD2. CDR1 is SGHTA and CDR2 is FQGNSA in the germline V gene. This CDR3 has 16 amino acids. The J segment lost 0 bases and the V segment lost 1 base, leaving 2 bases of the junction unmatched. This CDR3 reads CASSLGSGGSTDTQYF. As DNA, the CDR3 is TGTGCCAGCAGCTTAGGTAGCGGGGGAAGCACAGATACGCAGTATTTT.

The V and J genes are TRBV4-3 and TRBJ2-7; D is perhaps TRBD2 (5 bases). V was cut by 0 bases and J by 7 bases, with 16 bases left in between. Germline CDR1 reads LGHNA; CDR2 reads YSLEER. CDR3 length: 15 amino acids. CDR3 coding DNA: TGCGCCAGCAGCCAAGAAATTCGGGGTTCGGGGGAGCAGTACTTC. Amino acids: CASSQEIRGSGEQYF.